Listed below are T cell receptor beta chains from one sample, sequenced in a study of T cells in localized non-small cell lung cancer. This table comes from immunoSEQ multiplex PCR, and its TCRdb copy is limited to in-frame clones, with some not included. Of 53,000 or so clones listed, roughly 90% are singletons. Sequencing was performed on peripheral blood, taken before any cancer treatment. The receptors derive from a man aged 40-75 years with stage I lung adenocarcinoma. Each CDR3 is given with its conserved first and last residue. D genes are given only for firm matches. Expanded clones get a size class; other rows say once, few or many, or leave the size out.

cdr3_aa	cdr3_nt	d_call	clone_size	v_call	j_call
CASSLLATSVLLGQYF	TGTGCCAGCAGTTTATTGGCGACTAGCGTACTACTCGGGCAGTACTTC	TRBD2	-	TRBV28	TRBJ2-7
CATSRDRGQGYEKLFF	TGTGCCACCAGCAGAGATCGGGGACAGGGTTACGAAAAACTGTTTTTT	TRBD1	-	TRBV15	TRBJ1-4
CASSIAGSYEQYF	TGTGCCAGCAGTATAGCGGGATCCTACGAGCAGTACTTC	TRBD2	-	TRBV6-1	TRBJ2-7
CASSLGGARGEQFF	TGCGCCAGCAGCTTAGGTGGGGCAAGGGGTGAGCAGTTCTTC	-	-	TRBV5-1	TRBJ2-1
CASTHTGGGTGELFF	TGTGCCAGCACCCATACCGGGGGGGGCACCGGGGAGCTGTTTTTT	TRBD2	-	TRBV13	TRBJ2-2
CASSGRDTEAFF	TGTGCCAGCAGCGGGCGGGATACTGAAGCTTTCTTT	-	-	TRBV9	TRBJ1-1
CASSLIGDYGYTF	TGTGCCAGCAGCTTAATAGGGGACTATGGCTACACCTTC	-	-	TRBV13	TRBJ1-2
CASNNPGQGNEKLFF	TGTGCCAGCAACAATCCGGGACAGGGGAATGAAAAACTGTTTTTT	TRBD1	-	TRBV28	TRBJ1-4
CAWGNDRGRTYEQYF	TGTGCCTGGGGAAACGACAGGGGGAGGACCTACGAGCAGTACTTC	TRBD1	few	TRBV30	TRBJ2-7
CASTSAGGTGDTQYF	TGTGCCAGCACCTCCGCGGGTGGCACCGGAGATACGCAGTATTTT	-	-	TRBV4-2	TRBJ2-3
CASSDGTGLFYGYTF	TGCGCCAGCAGTGACGGGACAGGACTCTTCTATGGCTACACCTTC	TRBD1	-	TRBV10-2	TRBJ1-2
CSARSYGYTF	TGCAGTGCGAGGAGCTATGGCTACACCTTC	-	-	TRBV20-1	TRBJ1-2
CASSSPPPRANQPQHF	TGTGCCAGTAGTAGCCCTCCTCCGCGAGCCAATCAGCCCCAGCATTTT	-	-	TRBV19	TRBJ1-5
CASSVGTSGIQETQYF	TGTGCCAGCAGCGTGGGGACTAGCGGAATCCAAGAGACCCAGTACTTC	TRBD2	-	TRBV9	TRBJ2-5
CASSLAGGGTGELFF	TGTGCCAGCAGCCTAGCGGGAGGTGGAACCGGGGAGCTGTTTTTT	TRBD2	-	TRBV6-4	TRBJ2-2
CASSSQGRSGANVLTF	TGTGCCAGTAGTAGTCAGGGGAGATCTGGGGCCAACGTCCTGACTTTC	-	-	TRBV19	TRBJ2-6
CASSHGTSGSYEQYF	TGCGCCAGCAGCCACGGGACTAGCGGGAGCTACGAGCAGTACTTC	TRBD2	-	TRBV5-1	TRBJ2-7
CASLLLGTGTYGYTF	TGTGCCAGCTTACTTTTAGGGACAGGGACCTATGGCTACACCTTC	TRBD1	-	TRBV14	TRBJ1-2
CASSLDRGSAQYF	TGTGCCAGCAGCTTAGATCGAGGGTCTGCGCAGTATTTT	-	-	TRBV11-2	TRBJ2-3
CASSASYEQYF	TGTGCCAGCAGTGCCTCCTACGAGCAGTACTTC	-	-	TRBV6-1	TRBJ2-7
CASSFSGYSNQPQHF	TGTGCCAGCAGTTTTTCGGGGTATAGCAATCAGCCCCAGCATTTT	-	-	TRBV27	TRBJ1-5
CASSSLDREGQYF	TGTGCCAGCAGCTCCCTGGACCGGGAGGGGCAGTACTTC	TRBD2	-	TRBV7-2	TRBJ2-7
CASSPRGNTIYF	TGTGCCAGCTCACCACGGGGAAACACCATATATTTT	-	-	TRBV18	TRBJ1-3
CSVGLAGGRTDTQYF	TGCAGCGTTGGACTAGCGGGAGGGAGGACAGATACGCAGTATTTT	TRBD2	-	TRBV29-1	TRBJ2-3